Sequencing of this TCR beta chain was carried out in a study of response to subunit inactivated influenza vaccine. Study-wide points: Authors suggested each seasonal influenza vaccination recruits few new T cells.

TCRdb passed the RT-PCR reads through MiXCR, listing each CDR3 protein once. Here the sample spans some 500,000 distinct CDR3 sequences, over 25% being singletons. To note about this clonotype: Its antigen remains unidentified.

The sequence was obtained from a man over 45 who received an inactivated influenza vaccine. This material consisted of CD4+ T cells sorted from PBMCs, taken 5 days after vaccination.

This CDR3 is CSAPTLRDTQYF. In DNA, the CDR3 is TGCAGTGCTCCCACGCTTCGGGATACGCAGTATTTT. This sequence joins TRBV20-1 and TRBJ2-3; D remains unclear. The V end lost 5 bases, the J end lost 6 bases, and 12 bases lay between the germline ends. Germline assignment: CDR1 DFQATT and CDR2 SNEGSKA (reference sequence). The CDR3 is 12 amino acids.